This TCR beta chain was recorded in a study of OX40 agonist ivuxolimab in advanced cancers. In the case of this clone: Its target is not known.

Study-level results: Among T cells, CD8+ cells averaged more expanded clones than CD4+ cells.

TCRdb's table, derived via immunoSEQ multiplex PCR, lists solely in-frame clones and lacks some. The data show some 77,000 clones, with roughly 84% seen just once and less than 8% held by the top ten. Trimming cost V 3 bases and J 1 base; bases outside gene matches: 5. The CDR3 runs 15 residues. CDR1 is SGHAT and CDR2 is FQNNGV in the germline V gene. V and J are TRBV11-2 and TRBJ2-5, with 7 bases fitting TRBD2. Sequenced here: CD4+ or CD8+ T cells sorted from blood, sampled in a trial of the OX40 agonist ivuxolimab. This sequence was found in an adult with an advanced solid tumor such as melanoma, head and neck, liver or kidney cancer. CDR3 coding DNA: TGTGCCAGCAGCTTTGGGACTACCCGCCAAGAGACCCAGTACTTC. As protein: CASSFGTTRQETQYF.